This TCR beta chain was identified in a study of blood T cell repertoires in COVID-19. Study details: The origin of the acute and convalescent COVID-19 samples was the United States, Italy and Spain. The cDNA or gDNA used as material had been derived from T cells, B-cell-depleted T cells, or PBMCs.

In the source study's methods: Scientists estimated how many nucleated cells there were by amplifying reference gene primers. Sequenced by immunoSEQ multiplex PCR; TCRdb stores in-frame clones only, minus some. Clone size and V and J calls were adopted from that table, with D and trimming inferred from the DNA. Found here are around 150,000 clones, approximately 93% of them singletons; the top ten hold under 2%. In germline, CDR1 is SGHNT, CDR2 YYREEE (reference sequence). CDR3 length: 16 residues. Trimming shortened V by 0 bases and J by 0 bases, and 7 bases separated the two germline ends. Sequencing was carried out using peripheral blood. The rearrangement uses TRBV5-4 and TRBJ2-6; perhaps TRBD2 as D (5 bases). The receptor was isolated from an older woman with COVID-19, enrolled during active disease. The CDR3 region has the DNA TGTGCCAGCAGCTTGGGACTACACTCTGGGGCCAACGTCCTGACTTTC. Its protein product is CASSLGLHSGANVLTF.